These T cell receptor beta chains were read from a single sample in a study of T cells in Graves' hyperthyroidism and ophthalmopathy. Each CDR3 protein gets one entry after TCRdb re-called the multiplex PCR reads with MiXCR. The sample yields around 520,000 distinct CDR3 sequences, 14% seen once. Sequencing was performed on blood. These receptors all stem from a woman between 35 and 50 years old with Graves' hyperthyroidism. CDR3s include the opening cysteine and the closing phenylalanine or tryptophan. The D gene is left open where the match is weak. Size is omitted from some rows. Given values are once, few, many or a class for expanded clones.

>-|TRBD2|TRBJ2-3|TRBV29-1
TGCAGCGTTGTAGGGACTAGCGGGAGGGTAAGCACAGATACGCAGTATTTT
CSVVGTSGRVSTDTQYF
>many|TRBD1|TRBJ1-2|TRBV20-1
TGCAGTATAAGGGACAGGGTTAACTATGGCTACACCTTC
CSIRDRVNYGYTF
>many|-|TRBJ2-1|TRBV12-3/TRBV12-4
TGTGCCAGCAGCCCCGGGTTAGTCACGCGGAACAATGAGCAGTTCTTC
CASSPGLVTRNNEQFF
>few|-|TRBJ2-3|TRBV7-9
TGTGCCAGCAGCTTAGGTGAAAATACGCAGTATTTT
CASSLGENTQYF
>many|-|TRBJ2-5|TRBV30
TGTGCCTGGAGTGCAAACCTTGGGGGAAAAGAGACCCAGTACTTC
CAWSANLGGKETQYF
>many|TRBD2|TRBJ2-5|TRBV20-1
TGCAGTGCTGGACTAGCGGGAGGGCCAGGGACCCAGTACTTC
CSAGLAGGPGTQYF
>-|-|TRBJ2-2|TRBV6-2/TRBV6-3
TGTGCCAGCAGTTACGGGAACCGGGGGGAGCTGTTTTTT
CASSYGNRGELFF
>many|-|TRBJ2-1|TRBV7-9
TGTGCCAGCATGATTCCGAGGGGGGGAGGATACAATGAGCAGTTCTTC
CASMIPRGGGYNEQFF
>many|TRBD2|TRBJ2-1|TRBV11-2
TGTGCCAGCAGCTTGGCGGGAGACCTGGGTGAGCAGTTCTTC
CASSLAGDLGEQFF
>many|-|TRBJ2-1|TRBV27
TGTGCCAGCACCGATTTGGTTGGGCGTGAGCAGTTCTTC
CASTDLVGREQFF
>many|-|TRBJ2-7|TRBV20-1
TGCAGTGCCTACATCTCCTACGAGCAGTACTTC
CSAYISYEQYF
>-|TRBD1|TRBJ2-3|TRBV7-3
TGTGCCAGCAGCGGGCACAGGGGGCGGGAGTCAGATACGCAGTATTTT
CASSGHRGRESDTQYF
>-|-|TRBJ2-7|TRBV7-9
TGTGCCAGCAGTGCCCCTTGGGGCGAGCAGTACTTC
CASSAPWGEQYF
>many|-|TRBJ1-1|TRBV2
TGTGCCAGCATAAGGGGCCAAAACACTGAAGCTTTCTTT
CASIRGQNTEAFF
>-|TRBD1|TRBJ1-1|TRBV6-1
TGTGCCACCCCGGGACAGGGGGGCACTGAAGCTTTCTTT
CATPGQGGTEAFF
>many|-|TRBJ2-3|TRBV5-1
TGCGCCAGCAGCCTATTAGCGGAGTCAGATGGGGATACGCAGTATTTT
CASSLLAESDGDTQYF
>few|TRBD2|TRBJ2-1|TRBV7-9
TGTGCCAGCAGCTTGGTTCTGAGCGGGAGAAGGAATGAGCAGTTCTTC
CASSLVLSGRRNEQFF